These 32 T cell receptor beta chains came from one sample sequenced in a study of cytomegalovirus exposure and HLA in healthy donors (dated by TCRdb to about 2017). Receptor libraries were prepared by the immunoSEQ multiplex PCR assay. TCRdb carries this immuneACCESS record with in-frame sequences only. Its versions omit some clonotypes, under half of them owing to an unresolved V gene in the studies checked, with the rest unexplained. The sample records 55,000 to 80,000 clones, roughly 95% of which are singletons. Together, the top ten hold 3.3% of the sample. The material sequenced was PBMCs. The receptors were gathered from a man aged 18 to 30 in good health and CMV-seronegative.

This sequence joins TRBV7-3 and TRBJ2-7; D is possibly TRBD2 (6 bases). The CDR3 is 15 residues long. V was pared by 0 bases and J by 3 bases, with 12 bases between. Germline values: CDR1 SGHTA, CDR2 FQGTGA. CDR3 residues: CASSLTAAGNYEQYF. CDR3 coding DNA: TGTGCCAGCAGCTTAACGGCTGCGGGAAACTACGAGCAGTACTTC.

This chain connects TRBV29-1 to TRBJ2-5; a weak D match, TRBD1 (5 bases). Trimming left V 7 bases short and J 10 bases short, with 19 bases between. The germline gives CDR1 SQVTM, CDR2 ANQGSEA. The CDR3 extends over 12 amino acids. The CDR3 DNA reads as TGCAGCGCCCGTACCTCGGTAGGGGTCCAGTACTTC. It encodes CSARTSVGVQYF.

The chain has TRBV30 and TRBJ1-6; TRBD1 agrees at 7 bases. CDR3 length: 12 amino acids. In germline, CDR1 is GTSNPN, CDR2 SVGIG (reference sequence). Losses at the gene ends were 5 bases for V and 7 bases for J; bases not matched to a gene: 2. The CDR3 sequence: CAWGQVNSPLHF. DNA for the CDR3: TGTGCCTGGGGACAGGTGAATTCACCCCTCCACTTT.

The rearrangement uses TRBV6-1 and TRBJ2-3, with 11 positions matching TRBD2. The CDR3 extends over 15 amino acids. Trimming removed 1 base from V and 6 bases from J; junction bases left unmatched: 3. Germline V CDR1 and CDR2: MNHNS, SASEGT. The CDR3 DNA is TGTGCCAGCAGTGAAGTTAGCGGGGGGGCCGATACGCAGTATTTT. Translated, it gives CASSEVSGGADTQYF.

The chain combines TRBV10-3 with TRBJ1-5; 9 bases line up with TRBD1. CDR3 length: 13 amino acids. The germline V gene has CDR1 ENHRY and CDR2 SYGVKD. V shed 7 bases, J shed 7 bases, and the junction held 5 bases outside the gene matches. The DNA for the CDR3 is TGTGCCATCACCCCGGGACAGGGACAGCCCCAGCATTTT. Translating it yields CAITPGQGQPQHF.

The V call is TRBV4-2, the J call TRBJ2-7, with a tentative D call TRBD1 (6 bases). The CDR3 loop spans 13 amino acids. V shed 5 bases and J shed 2 bases, with 10 bases lying between them. The germline CDR1 and CDR2 sequences are LGHNA and YNFKEQ. The CDR3 DNA reads TGTGCCAGCAGCGGGGGCCAGGCCTACGAGCAGTACTTC. The encoded protein is CASSGGQAYEQYF.

The chain couples TRBV7-9 to TRBJ2-3, with 7 bases that match TRBD1. Trimming cost V 0 bases and J 0 bases; bases outside gene matches: 3. This CDR3 comprises 16 residues. Germline CDR1 is SEHNR and CDR2 is FQNEAQ (reference sequence). The CDR3 DNA sequence: TGTGCCAGCAGCTTAGCAGGGGGCGGTAGCACAGATACGCAGTATTTT. Protein sequence: CASSLAGGGSTDTQYF.

The gene calls are TRBV14 and TRBJ1-1; 8 nucleotides align to TRBD1. The CDR3 is 15 amino acids. J lost 1 base, V lost 2 bases, and 3 bases had no gene match. CDR1 is SGHDN and CDR2 is FVKESK in the germline V gene. The chain's CDR3 is CASSQIGQGNTEAFF. DNA of the CDR3: TGTGCCAGCAGCCAAATCGGACAGGGGAACACTGAAGCTTTCTTT.

The chain links TRBV7-2 to TRBJ2-7, with D maybe TRBD2 (6 bases). Trimming took off 5 bases at V and 2 bases at J, with 16 bases between the two ends. CDR1 is SGHTA and CDR2 is FQGNSA in the germline V gene. The CDR3 loop spans 15 amino acids. CDR3 in DNA: TGTGCCAGCAGCCCGGGGGTAGCAGTACCCTACGAGCAGTACTTC. Translating it yields CASSPGVAVPYEQYF.

The chain couples TRBV7-9 to TRBJ2-3; 7 bases are a match to TRBD1. The germline gives CDR1 SEHNR, CDR2 FQNEAQ (reference sequence). After removal of 5 bases from V and 1 base from J, the junction contained 0 bases not matched to a gene. The CDR3 runs to 13 residues. CDR3 in DNA: TGTGCCAGCAGCGGGACAGGCACAGATACGCAGTATTTT. Translating it yields CASSGTGTDTQYF.

The gene calls are TRBV29-1 and TRBJ1-1; no clear D gene. Trimming took off 7 bases at V and 1 base at J, with 10 bases between the two ends. In germline, CDR1 is SQVTM, CDR2 ANQGSEA. CDR3 length: 12 residues. The CDR3 sequence is CSAYFKNTEAFF. The CDR3 nucleotides read TGCAGCGCCTATTTCAAGAACACTGAAGCTTTCTTT.

This CDR3 reads CASSGRAWEQYF. The DNA for the CDR3 is TGTGCCAGCTCTGGCAGGGCGTGGGAGCAGTACTTC. V and J are TRBV18 and TRBJ2-7, with TRBD1 as a possible D gene (5 bases). This CDR3 comprises 12 residues. V was pared by 6 bases and J by 7 bases, with 13 bases between. The V gene's germline CDR1 is KGHSH and CDR2 LQKENI.

The CDR3 reads CASSVRLAGKETQYF. In nucleotides, the CDR3 is TGTGCCAGCAGCGTCCGACTAGCGGGGAAAGAGACCCAGTACTTC. The chain joins TRBV6-1 to TRBJ2-5; 11 bases are a match to TRBD2. Germline CDR1 MNHNS, CDR2 SASEGT. With 6 bases clipped from V and 3 bases from J, the junction kept 6 bases outside the gene matches. CDR3 size: 15 residues.

J is TRBJ2-2 and V is TRBV18; D is unresolved. V lost 1 base and J lost 3, with 6 bases in between. This CDR3 is built from 14 residues. CDR1 is KGHSH, CDR2 LQKENI, per germline. In DNA form, the CDR3 reads TGTGCCAGCTCACCACGGCTCTACACCGGGGAGCTGTTTTTT. As protein: CASSPRLYTGELFF.

A single count supports this clone. This chain links TRBV5-1 with TRBJ1-2; 7 bases line up with TRBD1. V lost 4 bases and J lost 7; bases outside the gene matches: 10. Germline V CDR1 and CDR2: SGHRS, YFSETQ. This CDR3 region has 14 residues. The CDR3 bases are TGCGCCAGCAGCCCCACAGGACAGGCCGCTGGCTACACCTTC. Protein sequence: CASSPTGQAAGYTF.

The chain employs TRBV27 and TRBJ1-2, with D perhaps TRBD1 (6 bases). The V gene lost 3 bases and the J gene lost 6 bases, with 17 bases spanning the gap. The germline V gene encodes CDR1 MNHEY and CDR2 SMNVEV (reference sequence). The CDR3 is 15 residues long. The CDR3 sequence: CASSLRGAGDNGYTF. The CDR3 DNA reads TGTGCCAGCAGTTTGAGAGGGGCAGGGGATAATGGCTACACCTTC.

J is TRBJ1-3 and V is TRBV7-9; no clear D. Germline CDR1 reads SEHNR; CDR2 reads FQNEAQ (reference sequence). V dropped 8 bases and J dropped 1 base, with 12 bases sitting between them. The CDR3 sequence is 14 residues long. In nucleotides, the CDR3 is TGTGCCAGCCAACAGACGGCTTCTGGAAACACCATATATTTT. It encodes CASQQTASGNTIYF.

This rearrangement joins TRBV7-6 to TRBJ1-2; D possibly corresponds to TRBD1 (5 bases). Deletions cut 3 bases from V and 6 bases from J, with 11 bases between. The CDR3 covers 13 residues. Germline CDR1 and CDR2: SGHVS and FNYEAQ. Here the CDR3 reads CASSLSEGDGYTF. The CDR3 DNA sequence: TGTGCCAGCAGCTTGAGCGAAGGGGATGGCTACACCTTC.

V usage is TRBV28 and J usage is TRBJ2-1, with D possibly matching TRBD1 (5 bases). Trimming took off 3 bases at V and 10 bases at J, with 19 bases between the two ends. CDR1 MDHEN and CDR2 SYDVKM come from the germline V gene. This CDR3 spans 15 amino acids. The CDR3 region is CASSFTTAQVSEQFF. CDR3 coding DNA: TGTGCCAGCAGTTTTACCACCGCACAGGTTTCGGAGCAGTTCTTC.

V gene TRBV11-1 combines with J gene TRBJ2-1, with TRBD2 identical over 10 bases. CDR1 is SGHAT and CDR2 is FQDESV in the germline V gene (reference sequence). The CDR3 length is 15 residues. V trimming: 4 bases; J trimming: 4 bases; junction bases outside the gene matches: 4. The CDR3 DNA reads TGTGCCAGCAGCTCGACTAGCGGGTGGTACAATGAGCAGTTCTTC. It yields the protein CASSSTSGWYNEQFF.

The chain is built from TRBV15 and TRBJ2-2; D may be TRBD1 (7 bases). With 0 bases removed from V and 4 bases from J, the gap between germline ends came to 33 bases. CDR3 length equals 23 residues. CDR1 LNHNV and CDR2 YYDKDF come from the germline V gene (reference sequence). The CDR3 reads CATSRDFRLYGAGGLSSTGELFF. The CDR3 DNA sequence: TGTGCCACCAGCAGAGATTTCCGTCTGTACGGGGCAGGGGGGTTGAGTAGCACCGGGGAGCTGTTTTTT.

The V and J genes are TRBV6-5 and TRBJ1-1; tentatively, D is TRBD1 (6 bases). Germline lookup yields CDR1 MNHEY and CDR2 SVGAGI. The CDR3 totals 12 residues. V was pared by 6 bases and J by 7 bases, with 12 bases between. CDR3 sequence: CASSRGGFEAFF. The CDR3 bases are TGTGCCAGCAGCCGTGGGGGCTTTGAAGCTTTCTTT.

The rearrangement links TRBV25-1 to TRBJ2-3, with a weak D call TRBD1 (5 bases). V shed 2 bases and J shed 7 bases, with 7 bases lying between them. CDR1 is MGHDK, CDR2 SYGVNS, per germline. This CDR3 is 12 amino acids long. CDR3 in amino acids: CASSEGANTQYF. Here the CDR3 DNA reads TGTGCCAGCAGTGAAGGGGCGAATACGCAGTATTTT.

The chain recombines TRBV10-3 with TRBJ2-1; perhaps TRBD2 as D (7 bases). The CDR3 has 15 residues. V was pared by 3 bases and J by 7 bases, with 16 bases between. In germline, CDR1 is ENHRY, CDR2 SYGVKD. In DNA form, the CDR3 reads TGTGCCATCAGTGAAATGGGGGGGGCAGGGAATGAGCAGTTCTTC. Translation gives CAISEMGGAGNEQFF.

The chain has TRBV28 and TRBJ1-5; TRBD1 is a possible D gene (6 bases). The CDR3 is 15 residues long. V dropped 5 bases and J dropped 3 bases, with 14 bases sitting between them. Germline values: CDR1 MDHEN, CDR2 SYDVKM. The CDR3 protein is CASSAGQPFNQPQHF. In nucleotides, the CDR3 is TGTGCCAGCAGTGCCGGACAGCCCTTCAATCAGCCCCAGCATTTT.

This chain joins TRBV29-1 and TRBJ2-1; TRBD2 matches at 15 bases. Trimming took 7 bases from V and 1 from J; bases not matched to a gene: 5. CDR1 and CDR2 from the germline V gene are SQVTM and ANQGSEA. This CDR3 is 16 amino acids long. The CDR3 here is CSGGLAGGQSYNEQFF. The CDR3 DNA follows: TGCAGCGGGGGACTAGCGGGGGGCCAGTCCTACAATGAGCAGTTCTTC.

V is TRBV7-9 and J is TRBJ2-6; no reliable D call. Germline V CDR1 and CDR2: SEHNR, FQNEAQ (reference sequence). Trimming took off 3 bases at V and 0 bases at J, with 3 bases between the two ends. The CDR3 has 14 residues. DNA for the CDR3: TGTGCCAGCAGCTTTAGCTCTGGGGCCAACGTCCTGACTTTC. Translation: CASSFSSGANVLTF.

The CDR3 spells CASSSPMNTEAFF. The CDR3 coding sequence is TGTGCCAGCAGCTCCCCAATGAACACTGAAGCTTTCTTT. V and J are TRBV5-4 and TRBJ1-1; D unclear. Germline CDR1 is SGHNT and CDR2 is YYREEE (reference sequence). The CDR3 loop spans 13 amino acids. The ends were cut back, 3 bases at V and 0 bases at J, with 6 bases in the middle. Drawing the rest from reference TRBV5-4 and TRBJ1-1, the complete variable domain is ETGVTQSPTHLIKTRGQQVTLRCSSQSGHNTVSWYQQALGQGPQFIFQYYREEENGRGNFPPRFSGLQFPNYSSELNVNALELDDSALYLCASSSPMNTEAFFGQGTRLTVV.

The rearrangement links TRBV15 to TRBJ1-5, with 9 bases identical to TRBD1. J gave up 5 bases and V 6 bases, and 2 bases lay outside the gene matches. Germline V gene sequence: CDR1 LNHNV, CDR2 YYDKDF (reference sequence). The CDR3 extends over 13 amino acids. CDR3 in DNA: TGTGCCACCAGGAGACAGGGGGATCAGCCCCAGCATTTT. Translation gives CATRRQGDQPQHF.

The V gene is TRBV11-2, the J gene TRBJ1-1, with D hard to call. Trimming removed 1 base from V and 0 bases from J, with 12 bases in between. Looked up from germline, CDR1 is SGHAT and CDR2 is FQNNGV. CDR3 length equals 16 residues. The DNA for the CDR3 is TGTGCCAGCAGCTTAGCTGGAGCCCCGATGAACACTGAAGCTTTCTTT. It encodes CASSLAGAPMNTEAFF.

This chain links TRBV6-4 with TRBJ1-2; 7 bases are shared with TRBD1. CDR1 and CDR2 (germline): MRHNA, SNTAGT. V lost 2 bases, J lost 8 bases, and 5 bases stayed unmatched. There are 13 residues in the CDR3. DNA for the CDR3: TGTGCCAGCAGTGACGGGACAGTCTTGGGCTACACCTTC. It is translated as CASSDGTVLGYTF.

This rearrangement joins TRBV4-3 to TRBJ2-7; 8 bases are shared with TRBD2. V lost 4 bases and J lost 5; bases outside the gene matches: 4. CDR1 is LGHNA, CDR2 YSLEER, per germline. The CDR3 extends over 13 amino acids. The CDR3 spells CASSLTGGDEQYF. The CDR3 region has the DNA TGCGCCAGCAGCCTAACGGGGGGGGACGAGCAGTACTTC.